Below are 5 T cell receptor beta chains sequenced from a single sample in a study of shared clonotypes between healthy human individuals. The table came from immunoSEQ multiplex PCR; TCRdb's copy has only in-frame clones and leaves some out. There are about 2 million clones in the sample; 85% to 95% occur only once, and around 1.1% lies in the top ten. Naivety among CD8 cells was defined by CD45RO negativity and positive CCR7 selection, thereby excluding terminally differentiated effector memory CD45RA+ cells. The sample comprised naive CD8+ T cells sorted from blood. These receptors were obtained from a man aged 18 to 30 in good health.

Regarding this clone: Other DNA sequences in this specimen translate into the identical CDR3. This chain connects TRBV28 to TRBJ2-7; maybe TRBD1 (6 bases). V lost 3 bases and J 5 bases, leaving 8 bases between the germline ends. Germline values: CDR1 MDHEN, CDR2 SYDVKM. The CDR3 runs to 12 residues. CDR3 residues: CASSLTGNEQYF. Here the CDR3 DNA reads TGTGCCAGCAGTTTGACAGGTAACGAGCAGTACTTC.

This clone appeared a single time. The gene calls are TRBV9 and TRBJ2-1; TRBD2 aligns across 13 bases. J was trimmed by 7 bases and V by 4 bases; bases with no gene match: 5. Germline V gene sequence: CDR1 SGDLS, CDR2 YYNGEE. CDR3 length: 15 amino acids. CDR3: CASSHPGLAGNEQFF. CDR3 nucleotides: TGTGCCAGCAGCCACCCGGGACTAGCGGGAAATGAGCAGTTCTTC.

The chain has TRBV28 and TRBJ2-7; 7 bases are a match to TRBD1. V shed 3 bases, J shed 0 bases, and the junction held 5 bases outside the gene matches. The germline V gene has CDR1 MDHEN and CDR2 SYDVKM. The CDR3 runs to 15 residues. The CDR3 DNA reads TGTGCCAGCAGTTTTGGACAGGTGAGCTCCTACGAGCAGTACTTC. Its translation: CASSFGQVSSYEQYF.

This chain connects TRBV2 to TRBJ2-7; 16 bases fit TRBD2. CDR3 length: 16 residues. Germline lookup yields CDR1 SNHLY and CDR2 FYNNEI. Trimming cost V 3 bases and J 3 bases; bases outside gene matches: 2. CDR3 region: CASSEGLAGGLYEQYF. As DNA, the CDR3 is TGTGCCAGCAGTGAGGGACTAGCGGGAGGGCTCTACGAGCAGTACTTC.

The V call is TRBV12-5, the J call TRBJ2-2, with D unclear. The V end lost 3 bases, the J end lost 2 bases, and 4 bases lay between the germline ends. Germline lookup yields CDR1 LGHNT and CDR2 FRNRAP. The CDR3 is 13 residues long. The CDR3 sequence is CASGFLNTGELFF. For the CDR3, the DNA is TGTGCTAGTGGTTTTCTAAACACCGGGGAGCTGTTTTTT.